The 27 T cell receptor beta chains given below trace back to one sample, sequenced in a study of cytomegalovirus exposure and HLA in healthy donors. PCR amplification relied on 60 Vbeta primers (plus 13 Jbeta primers). Sequencing used immunoSEQ multiplex PCR; TCRdb keeps in-frame clones, though not all of them. The table includes around 250,000 clones, approximately 80% detected once. The sequencing input was PBMCs. All receptors come from a woman aged 55-69 years in good health and CMV-seropositive.

This clone appeared a few times. The chain joins TRBV2 to TRBJ2-1; 7 positions match TRBD2. V was pared by 10 bases and J by 7 bases, with 25 bases of the junction left unmatched. CDR1 and CDR2 from the germline V gene are SNHLY and FYNNEI. The CDR3 contains 18 residues. The CDR3 is CAKVPGLTFRQLANEQFF. For the CDR3, the DNA is TGTGCCAAGGTTCCTGGCCTAACCTTCCGCCAACTAGCGAATGAGCAGTTCTTC.

The CDR3 DNA is TGTGCCAGCAGCTTAGGGACAGGGACCTATGGCTACACCTTC. Translated, it gives CASSLGTGTYGYTF. This sequence joins TRBV7-9 and TRBJ1-2; 8 bases are shared with TRBD1. In germline, CDR1 is SEHNR, CDR2 FQNEAQ (reference sequence). Trimming removed 1 base from V and 4 bases from J; junction bases left unmatched: 2. This CDR3 is built from 14 residues. Looking up the rest from reference TRBV7-9 and TRBJ1-2 gives the full variable domain: DTGVSQNPRHKITKRGQNVTFRCDPISEHNRLYWYRQTLGQGPEFLTYFQNEAQLEKSRLLSDRFSAERPKGSFSTLEIQRTEQGDSAMYLCASSLGTGTYGYTFGSGTRLTVV.

The sample holds a few counts of this clone. The chain joins TRBV27 to TRBJ2-7; the match to TRBD1 covers 7 bases. Germline CDR1 MNHEY, CDR2 SMNVEV (reference sequence). V trimming: 8 bases; J trimming: 7 bases; junction bases outside the gene matches: 11. The CDR3 sequence is 13 residues long. CDR3 sequence (DNA): TGTGCCAGCTCTACTCGACAGGGCTGGGAGCAGTACTTC. This gives the protein CASSTRQGWEQYF.

The J gene is TRBJ2-7, the V gene TRBV5-4; 12 bases map to TRBD2. Trimming removed 5 bases from V and 3 bases from J; junction bases left unmatched: 6. The CDR3 is made up of 15 amino acids. Germline CDR1 reads SGHNT; CDR2 reads YYREEE (reference sequence). The chain's CDR3 is CASSSGLAGIYEQYF. The CDR3 DNA follows: TGTGCCAGCAGTTCCGGACTAGCGGGGATCTACGAGCAGTACTTC.

The chain joins TRBV11-2 to TRBJ2-2; 7 nucleotides match TRBD1. There are 15 residues in the CDR3. V was clipped by 6 bases and J by 5 bases; unmatched bases: 9. Germline CDR1 is SGHAT and CDR2 is FQNNGV. CDR3: CASRRQGSRTGELFF. The CDR3 bases are TGTGCCAGCAGGAGACAGGGTAGTAGGACCGGGGAGCTGTTTTTT.

This chain links TRBV19 with TRBJ2-1, with 11 bases identical to TRBD1. Trimming at V came to 10 bases and at J to 0 bases, leaving 2 bases not matched to a gene. The CDR3 is made up of 14 amino acids. Looked up from germline, CDR1 is LNHDA and CDR2 is SQIVND (reference sequence). Here the CDR3 reads CATGTGGSYNEQFF. CDR3 sequence (DNA): TGTGCCACAGGGACAGGGGGCTCCTACAATGAGCAGTTCTTC.

The chain employs TRBV30 and TRBJ2-7; the match to TRBD2 covers 14 bases. V gave up 6 bases and J gave up 4 bases; unmatched junction bases: 2. Germline V gene data show CDR1 as GTSNPN and CDR2 as SVGIG (reference sequence). The CDR3 totals 13 residues. In nucleotides, the CDR3 is TGTGCCTGCGGACTAGCGGGAGGTTACGAGCAGTACTTC. Encoded protein: CACGLAGGYEQYF. The complete variable domain, with remaining parts taken from reference TRBV30 and TRBJ2-7, reads SQTIHQWPATLVQPVGSPLSLECTVEGTSNPNLYWYRQAAGRGLQLLFYSVGIGQISSEVPQNLSASRPQDRQFILSSKKLLLSDSGFYLCACGLAGGYEQYFGPGTRLTVT.

The chain has TRBV5-1 and TRBJ2-3; D call uncertain. Trimming took 6 bases from V and 2 from J, leaving 16 bases between them. CDR3 size: 15 residues. Germline lookup yields CDR1 SGHRS and CDR2 YFSETQ. The CDR3 sequence is CASNPKAEPTDTQYF. For the CDR3, the DNA is TGCGCCAGCAATCCGAAAGCTGAGCCCACAGATACGCAGTATTTT.

The chain combines TRBV18 with TRBJ1-2; a weak D match, TRBD1 (6 bases). CDR3 length: 13 amino acids. V shed 4 bases and J shed 3 bases, with 9 bases lying between them. Per germline, CDR1 KGHSH and CDR2 LQKENI. The CDR3 coding sequence is TGTGCCAGCTCACGACAGGATGACTATGGCTACACCTTC. Protein product: CASSRQDDYGYTF.

Only a few counts were recorded for this clone. The chain is built from TRBV6-1 and TRBJ2-7; TRBD1 agrees at 7 bases. The trim removed 1 base at V and 3 bases at J, leaving 3 bases unmatched. From germline, CDR1 is MNHNS and CDR2 SASEGT. The CDR3 is 14 amino acids. CDR3 nucleotides: TGTGCCAGCAGTGAAGGGGGGACAGTCTACGAGCAGTACTTC. Protein sequence: CASSEGGTVYEQYF.

V is TRBV7-9 and J is TRBJ1-1; possible D gene TRBD1, 5 bases. The CDR3 runs 13 residues. Trimming shortened V by 0 bases and J by 8 bases, and 10 bases separated the two germline ends. Looked up from germline, CDR1 is SEHNR and CDR2 is FQNEAQ (reference sequence). As DNA, the CDR3 is TGTGCCAGCAGCTTAGCTGGGGGGTTCGAAGCTTTCTTT. It translates to CASSLAGGFEAFF.

A note on this clone: At the DNA level, this CDR3 is encoded by other sequences in the same sample as well. V gene TRBV18 combines with J gene TRBJ2-7; a possible D gene is TRBD1 (6 bases). Germline V lookup: CDR1 KGHSH, CDR2 LQKENI. CDR3 size: 13 residues. V lost 3 bases to trimming and J lost 2 bases, with 8 bases between them. CDR3 nucleotides: TGTGCCAGCTCACCTGGACAGCCCTACGAGCAGTACTTC. It specifies CASSPGQPYEQYF.

The sample holds a few counts of this clone. This sample includes further DNA sequences coding for the same CDR3. The gene calls are TRBV6-1 and TRBJ1-3; tentatively, D is TRBD1 (6 bases). The V end lost 8 bases, the J end lost 0 bases, and 11 bases lay between the germline ends. The CDR3 runs 14 residues. The germline gives CDR1 MNHNS, CDR2 SASEGT. The CDR3, as DNA: TGTGCCAGCGAGGACAGAGACTCTGGAAACACCATATATTTT. Encoded protein: CASEDRDSGNTIYF.

This rearrangement joins TRBV6-1 to TRBJ2-1, with D possibly TRBD2 on 5 matching bases. The CDR3 covers 14 residues. Trimming took off 7 bases at V and 6 bases at J, with 16 bases between the two ends. Germline-derived CDR1 and CDR2 are MNHNS and SASEGT. The CDR3 region has the DNA TGTGCCAGCATTCGTTCGAGGGCTTTCAATGAGCAGTTCTTC. It codes for CASIRSRAFNEQFF.

The J gene is TRBJ1-5, the V gene TRBV25-1; D is unclear. Trimming pared 8 bases from V and 0 bases from J, leaving 11 bases between. CDR3 length: 14 amino acids. Germline CDR1 is MGHDK and CDR2 is SYGVNS. Here the CDR3 reads CASPTSYSNQPQHF. The CDR3 nucleotides read TGTGCCAGCCCCACCTCCTATAGCAATCAGCCCCAGCATTTT.

The chain links TRBV28 to TRBJ1-1; the match to TRBD1 covers 7 bases. The length of the CDR3 is 16 residues. V shed 7 bases and J 8 bases; nucleotides not matched to a gene: 19. CDR1 and CDR2 from the germline V gene are MDHEN and SYDVKM. The CDR3 here is CASTLGSLGGAREAFF. The CDR3 nucleotides read TGTGCCAGCACTTTGGGCTCCTTAGGGGGCGCAAGGGAAGCTTTCTTT.

The J gene is TRBJ2-3, the V gene TRBV5-1; 10 bases agree with TRBD2. This CDR3 comprises 16 residues. The germline V gene encodes CDR1 SGHRS and CDR2 YFSETQ. Losses at the gene ends were 4 bases for V and 3 bases for J; bases not matched to a gene: 8. CDR3 amino acids: CASSPGTSAGTDTQYF. The CDR3, as DNA: TGCGCCAGCAGCCCCGGGACTAGCGCAGGAACAGATACGCAGTATTTT.

This clone was counted between two and nine times. This chain links TRBV11-2 with TRBJ2-7; the D is unclear. Germline V gene sequence: CDR1 SGHAT, CDR2 FQNNGV. V was clipped by 2 bases and J by 4 bases, with 9 bases between them. The CDR3 consists of 13 residues. The CDR3 reads CASSLLQRYEQYF. The DNA for the CDR3 is TGTGCCAGCAGCTTACTCCAGAGGTACGAGCAGTACTTC. Supplemented by reference TRBV11-2 and TRBJ2-7, the full variable domain reads EAGVAQSPRYKIIEKRQSVAFWCNPISGHATLYWYQQILGQGPKLLIQFQNNGVVDDSQLPKDRFSAERLKGVDSTLKIQPAKLEDSAVYLCASSLLQRYEQYFGPGTRLTVT.

V is TRBV5-1 and J is TRBJ2-5; TRBD1 matches at 9 bases. Germline V CDR1 and CDR2: SGHRS, YFSETQ. V was clipped by 3 bases and J by 5 bases; unmatched bases: 8. The CDR3 is 15 residues long. CDR3 sequence reads: CASSSIATGGETQYF. The CDR3 nucleotides are TGCGCCAGCAGCTCAATAGCGACAGGGGGGGAGACCCAGTACTTC.

The genes are TRBV18 and TRBJ2-6; D unclear. Germline-derived CDR1 and CDR2 are KGHSH and LQKENI. The CDR3 totals 16 residues. Trimming took off 2 bases at V and 0 bases at J, with 8 bases between the two ends. CDR3 bases: TGTGCCAGCTCACCAACCCTCAGCTCTGGGGCCAACGTCCTGACTTTC. This translates into CASSPTLSSGANVLTF.

The chain joins TRBV6-5 to TRBJ1-1, with D possibly matching TRBD1 (6 bases). The germline V and J ends were trimmed by 7 bases and 0 bases, with 12 bases remaining between them. This CDR3 is built from 14 residues. Germline-derived CDR1 and CDR2 are MNHEY and SVGAGI. CDR3 bases: TGTGCCAGCACCAACAGGGACATGAACACTGAAGCTTTCTTT. Its translation is CASTNRDMNTEAFF.

In its sample, this clone was seen once. In nucleotides, the CDR3 is TGCAGCGGTGCCGGGACAGGGGGCCTGGATGAGCAGTTCTTC. Protein: CSGAGTGGLDEQFF. The chain employs TRBV29-1 and TRBJ2-1; 12 bases agree with TRBD1. The ends lost 7 bases at V and 8 bases at J; junction bases unmatched: 9. The CDR3 extends over 14 amino acids. CDR1 is SQVTM and CDR2 is ANQGSEA in the germline V gene.

V and J are TRBV29-1 and TRBJ1-2; 8 bases map to TRBD1. This CDR3 has 16 amino acids. V trimming: 7 bases; J trimming: 4 bases; junction bases outside the gene matches: 17. Germline CDR1 is SQVTM and CDR2 is ANQGSEA. The CDR3 sequence: CSATVPDRGGLYGYTF. The CDR3 DNA reads TGCAGCGCTACGGTCCCTGACAGGGGAGGGCTCTATGGCTACACCTTC.

The chain is built from TRBV2 and TRBJ1-1, with 9 bases identical to TRBD1. CDR3 length equals 16 residues. The V and J ends lost 10 bases and 4 bases, in that order; junction bases with no gene match: 16. CDR1 and CDR2 (germline): SNHLY, FYNNEI. CDR3 nucleotide sequence: TGTGCCACCCGAACCGGGACAGGGCATGGGTTCACTGAAGCTTTCTTT. It encodes CATRTGTGHGFTEAFF.

This clone was detected only once. J is TRBJ1-1 and V is TRBV2; the D gene is possibly TRBD1 (5 bases). The CDR3 sequence is 13 residues long. From germline, CDR1 is SNHLY and CDR2 FYNNEI. V shed 8 bases and J shed 4 bases, with 14 bases lying between them. This chain's CDR3 is CASQEGFVTEAFF. In DNA form, the CDR3 reads TGTGCCAGCCAGGAGGGGTTTGTCACTGAAGCTTTCTTT.

The genes are TRBV28 and TRBJ1-2, with TRBD1 matching 10 bases. Germline values: CDR1 MDHEN, CDR2 SYDVKM. This CDR3 contains 15 residues. V dropped 2 bases and J dropped 6; count of bases not matched to a gene: 6. The CDR3 nucleotides read TGTGCCAGCAGTTTAGGGGGACAGGGGTTAGATGGCTACACCTTC. Translation gives CASSLGGQGLDGYTF.

The chain carries TRBV6-1 and TRBJ2-7, with 9 bases aligning to TRBD1. After removal of 2 bases from V and 5 bases from J, the junction contained 4 bases not matched to a gene. Germline lookup yields CDR1 MNHNS and CDR2 SASEGT. This CDR3 comprises 14 residues. CDR3 in amino acids: CASSERDRVNEQYF. The DNA of the CDR3 is TGTGCCAGCAGTGAACGGGACAGGGTGAACGAGCAGTACTTC.